These T cell receptor beta chains were read from a single sample in a study of CD8 T cells in ankylosing spondylitis. One entry per CDR3 protein, called by TCRdb with MiXCR from the 5' RACE reads. This table has around 150,000 distinct CDR3 sequences, about an eighth appearing once. Source material: blood, either unsorted or a sorted T cell fraction (not recorded which). The receptor set was obtained from a female donor with ankylosing spondylitis or in good health (not recorded which). Both conserved end residues are part of each CDR3. D genes are given only for firm matches. Clone size is shown for a subset of rows, as once, few, many or a class of expanded clone.

abundance: -; d_gene: TRBD2; j_gene: TRBJ2-1; v_gene: TRBV5-6; CDR3aa: CASSTGLAGGPDYNEQFF; CDR3nt: TGTGCCAGCAGCACGGGACTAGCGGGGGGGCCGGACTACAATGAGCAGTTCTTC
abundance: -; d_gene: TRBD1; j_gene: TRBJ2-3; v_gene: TRBV5-1; CDR3aa: CASSLGQGSTDTQYF; CDR3nt: TGCGCCAGCAGCTTGGGACAGGGTAGCACAGATACGCAGTATTTT
abundance: -; d_gene: -; j_gene: TRBJ1-5; v_gene: TRBV7-2; CDR3aa: CASRMQVNQPQHF; CDR3nt: TGTGCCAGCAGAATGCAGGTCAATCAGCCCCAGCATTTT
abundance: many; d_gene: TRBD1; j_gene: TRBJ2-1; v_gene: TRBV29-1; CDR3aa: CSVTGQGSYNEQFF; CDR3nt: TGCAGCGTTACGGGACAGGGGTCCTACAATGAGCAGTTCTTC
abundance: many; d_gene: -; j_gene: TRBJ1-2; v_gene: TRBV5-1; CDR3aa: CASSLQEGYGYTF; CDR3nt: TGCGCCAGCAGCCTTCAGGAGGGCTATGGCTACACCTTC
abundance: many; d_gene: -; j_gene: TRBJ2-7; v_gene: TRBV15; CDR3aa: CATSRDSDGEQYF; CDR3nt: TGTGCCACCAGCAGAGATAGTGACGGGGAGCAGTACTTC
abundance: many; d_gene: TRBD2; j_gene: TRBJ2-5; v_gene: TRBV5-1; CDR3aa: CASYTSSGRDGAQYF; CDR3nt: TGCGCCAGCTATACTTCTAGCGGGAGAGATGGGGCCCAGTACTTC
abundance: few; d_gene: -; j_gene: TRBJ2-5; v_gene: TRBV5-1; CDR3aa: CASSLWTGQTYQETQYF; CDR3nt: TGCGCCAGCAGCTTGTGGACCGGACAGACTTACCAAGAGACCCAGTACTTC
abundance: many; d_gene: -; j_gene: TRBJ1-2; v_gene: TRBV12-3/TRBV12-4; CDR3aa: CASSLGGFNYGYTF; CDR3nt: TGTGCCAGCAGTTTAGGCGGGTTTAACTATGGCTACACCTTC
abundance: many; d_gene: -; j_gene: TRBJ2-3; v_gene: TRBV10-3; CDR3aa: CAISEKDTDTQYF; CDR3nt: TGTGCCATCAGTGAGAAGGACACAGATACGCAGTATTTT
abundance: -; d_gene: -; j_gene: TRBJ2-5; v_gene: TRBV5-1; CDR3aa: CASSLGRDETQYF; CDR3nt: TGCGCCAGCAGCTTGGGCAGGGACGAGACCCAGTACTTC
abundance: many; d_gene: -; j_gene: TRBJ1-2; v_gene: TRBV5-1; CDR3aa: CASSQGIMGGYTF; CDR3nt: TGCGCCAGCAGCCAGGGAATAATGGGTGGCTACACCTTC
abundance: many; d_gene: -; j_gene: TRBJ1-2; v_gene: TRBV12-3/TRBV12-4; CDR3aa: CASSEGRWDGYTF; CDR3nt: TGTGCCAGCAGTGAGGGGAGATGGGATGGCTACACCTTC
abundance: many; d_gene: -; j_gene: TRBJ1-2; v_gene: TRBV20-1; CDR3aa: CSARPPGSGGGYTF; CDR3nt: TGCAGTGCTAGACCACCCGGCAGCGGAGGTGGCTACACCTTC
abundance: -; d_gene: TRBD2; j_gene: TRBJ2-7; v_gene: TRBV7-8; CDR3aa: CASSWDGRAGSYEQYF; CDR3nt: TGTGCCAGCAGTTGGGACGGGAGGGCCGGCTCCTACGAGCAGTACTTC
abundance: many; d_gene: TRBD2; j_gene: TRBJ2-1; v_gene: TRBV5-1; CDR3aa: CAGSTSGDLNEQFF; CDR3nt: TGCGCCGGATCAACTAGCGGGGACCTCAATGAGCAGTTCTTC
abundance: many; d_gene: TRBD1; j_gene: TRBJ2-7; v_gene: TRBV11-2; CDR3aa: CASTPLTGDREGYEQYF; CDR3nt: TGTGCCAGCACCCCACTTACCGGGGACAGGGAAGGCTACGAGCAGTACTTC
abundance: many; d_gene: -; j_gene: TRBJ2-2; v_gene: TRBV7-2; CDR3aa: CASSFWTRERLFF; CDR3nt: TGTGCCAGCAGCTTTTGGACTCGAGAGAGGTTGTTTTTT
abundance: -; d_gene: -; j_gene: TRBJ1-3; v_gene: TRBV5-1; CDR3aa: CASSSGVAGNTIYF; CDR3nt: TGCGCCAGCAGCTCGGGGGTTGCAGGAAACACCATATATTTT
abundance: -; d_gene: -; j_gene: TRBJ2-7; v_gene: TRBV7-6; CDR3aa: CASSSSSAGPYEQYF; CDR3nt: TGTGCCAGCAGCTCATCCAGCGCCGGCCCCTACGAGCAGTACTTC
abundance: many; d_gene: -; j_gene: TRBJ1-4; v_gene: TRBV28; CDR3aa: CASSLGWEQSNEKLFF; CDR3nt: TGTGCCAGCAGTTTAGGGTGGGAGCAATCTAATGAAAAACTGTTTTTT
abundance: many; d_gene: -; j_gene: TRBJ2-2; v_gene: TRBV11-2; CDR3aa: CASSPGWASVTGELFF; CDR3nt: TGTGCCAGCAGCCCCGGATGGGCATCGGTCACCGGGGAGCTGTTTTTT
abundance: many; d_gene: -; j_gene: TRBJ1-1; v_gene: TRBV5-1; CDR3aa: CASSLVQGPDTEAFF; CDR3nt: TGCGCCAGCAGCTTGGTTCAGGGGCCAGACACTGAAGCTTTCTTT
abundance: many; d_gene: -; j_gene: TRBJ1-4; v_gene: TRBV7-6; CDR3aa: CASSPLQGEKLFF; CDR3nt: TGTGCCAGCAGCCCCCTACAGGGTGAAAAACTGTTTTTT
abundance: many; d_gene: -; j_gene: TRBJ2-5; v_gene: TRBV29-1; CDR3aa: CSVESPEETQYF; CDR3nt: TGCAGCGTTGAAAGTCCGGAGGAGACCCAGTACTTC
abundance: many; d_gene: TRBD1; j_gene: TRBJ1-1; v_gene: TRBV5-1; CDR3aa: CASSLAGGQRYTEAFF; CDR3nt: TGCGCCAGCAGCTTGGCGGGGGGACAGCGCTACACTGAAGCTTTCTTT
abundance: many; d_gene: -; j_gene: TRBJ1-3; v_gene: TRBV28; CDR3aa: CASRDVWTGPGFGNTIYF; CDR3nt: TGTGCCAGCAGGGATGTATGGACGGGCCCAGGGTTCGGAAACACCATATATTTT
abundance: many; d_gene: TRBD2; j_gene: TRBJ2-5; v_gene: TRBV20-1; CDR3aa: CSARNPLAGEETQYF; CDR3nt: TGCAGTGCTAGGAACCCACTAGCGGGGGAAGAGACCCAGTACTTC
abundance: many; d_gene: TRBD2; j_gene: TRBJ2-3; v_gene: TRBV20-1; CDR3aa: CSARGGGGEYTQYF; CDR3nt: TGCAGTGCTAGGGGAGGCGGGGGGGAGTATACGCAGTATTTT
abundance: -; d_gene: -; j_gene: TRBJ2-7; v_gene: TRBV30; CDR3aa: CAWSAGNWDHEQYF; CDR3nt: TGTGCCTGGAGTGCTGGCAATTGGGACCACGAGCAGTACTTC
abundance: few; d_gene: -; j_gene: TRBJ2-3; v_gene: TRBV6-5; CDR3aa: CATQRGGSTDTQYF; CDR3nt: TGTGCCACCCAGAGGGGGGGAAGCACAGATACGCAGTATTTT
abundance: many; d_gene: -; j_gene: TRBJ1-5; v_gene: TRBV7-9; CDR3aa: CASAGGTSNQPQHF; CDR3nt: TGTGCCAGCGCCGGGGGGACAAGCAATCAGCCCCAGCATTTT
abundance: many; d_gene: -; j_gene: TRBJ1-2; v_gene: TRBV6-5; CDR3aa: CASSLGRLGYGYTF; CDR3nt: TGTGCCAGCAGTTTAGGGCGTCTAGGCTATGGCTACACCTTC
abundance: many; d_gene: -; j_gene: TRBJ1-3; v_gene: TRBV5-1; CDR3aa: CASRALGGPGNTIYF; CDR3nt: TGCGCCAGCAGAGCCCTAGGGGGGCCTGGAAACACCATATATTTT
abundance: -; d_gene: -; j_gene: TRBJ2-1; v_gene: TRBV28; CDR3aa: CASSLTLQLSSYNEQFF; CDR3nt: TGTGCCAGCAGTTTAACTCTACAGCTCAGCTCCTACAATGAGCAGTTCTTC
abundance: many; d_gene: TRBD1; j_gene: TRBJ2-2; v_gene: TRBV5-1; CDR3aa: CASSSGDRGTGELFF; CDR3nt: TGCGCCAGCAGCTCTGGGGACAGGGGGACCGGGGAGCTGTTTTTT
abundance: many; d_gene: -; j_gene: TRBJ2-1; v_gene: TRBV5-6; CDR3aa: CASRQQGDYNEQFF; CDR3nt: TGTGCCAGCAGGCAACAGGGAGATTACAATGAGCAGTTCTTC
abundance: many; d_gene: -; j_gene: TRBJ1-2; v_gene: TRBV7-9; CDR3aa: CASSLSNRPRGTF; CDR3nt: TGTGCCAGCAGCTTATCAAACAGGCCCAGGGGAACCTTC
abundance: many; d_gene: -; j_gene: TRBJ2-7; v_gene: TRBV6-1; CDR3aa: CASSPGQSKTYEQYF; CDR3nt: TGTGCCAGCAGTCCTGGACAGAGCAAAACCTACGAGCAGTACTTC
abundance: many; d_gene: -; j_gene: TRBJ2-7; v_gene: TRBV5-1; CDR3aa: CASSPGRDSRTYEQYF; CDR3nt: TGCGCCAGCAGCCCAGGCCGGGACTCAAGAACCTACGAGCAGTACTTC
abundance: many; d_gene: -; j_gene: TRBJ1-1; v_gene: TRBV7-2; CDR3aa: CASSRRQATDTEAFF; CDR3nt: TGTGCCAGCAGCAGACGACAGGCAACGGACACTGAAGCTTTCTTT
abundance: many; d_gene: TRBD2; j_gene: TRBJ2-1; v_gene: TRBV12-3/TRBV12-4; CDR3aa: CASSWGGGVYNEQFF; CDR3nt: TGTGCCAGCAGCTGGGGCGGGGGAGTCTACAATGAGCAGTTCTTC
abundance: few; d_gene: -; j_gene: TRBJ2-2; v_gene: TRBV7-2; CDR3aa: CASTRSNTGELFF; CDR3nt: TGTGCCAGCACGAGAAGCAACACCGGGGAGCTGTTTTTT
abundance: few; d_gene: -; j_gene: TRBJ2-7; v_gene: TRBV11-2; CDR3aa: CASSLGRTEQYF; CDR3nt: TGTGCCAGCAGCTTGGGACGGACCGAGCAGTACTTC
abundance: many; d_gene: -; j_gene: TRBJ1-2; v_gene: TRBV7-2; CDR3aa: CASHPYWGGYGYTF; CDR3nt: TGTGCCAGCCACCCCTATTGGGGGGGCTATGGCTACACCTTC
abundance: many; d_gene: -; j_gene: TRBJ1-1; v_gene: TRBV7-9; CDR3aa: CASSFTGTNTEAFF; CDR3nt: TGTGCCAGCAGCTTTACAGGGACTAACACTGAAGCTTTCTTT
abundance: many; d_gene: -; j_gene: TRBJ1-6; v_gene: TRBV7-6; CDR3aa: CASSLRGGNSNSPLHF; CDR3nt: TGTGCCAGCAGCTTAAGAGGGGGGAATAGTAATTCACCCCTCCACTTT
abundance: many; d_gene: -; j_gene: TRBJ2-7; v_gene: TRBV20-1; CDR3aa: CSASPGEYEQYF; CDR3nt: TGCAGTGCCTCTCCCGGGGAGTACGAGCAGTACTTC
abundance: many; d_gene: -; j_gene: TRBJ2-1; v_gene: TRBV24-1; CDR3aa: CATSVGGNRNEQFF; CDR3nt: TGTGCCACCAGTGTCGGTGGGAATAGGAATGAGCAGTTCTTC
abundance: many; d_gene: -; j_gene: TRBJ2-1; v_gene: TRBV24-1; CDR3aa: CATQRAAGSYNEQFF; CDR3nt: TGTGCCACCCAGCGGGCGGCAGGGAGCTACAATGAGCAGTTCTTC
abundance: many; d_gene: -; j_gene: TRBJ1-2; v_gene: TRBV29-1; CDR3aa: CSVEEAVSYGYTF; CDR3nt: TGCAGCGTTGAAGAAGCCGTGTCCTATGGCTACACCTTC
abundance: -; d_gene: TRBD2; j_gene: TRBJ2-1; v_gene: TRBV19; CDR3aa: CASTRSGALNEQFF; CDR3nt: TGTGCCAGTACTCGGAGCGGGGCTCTCAATGAGCAGTTCTTC
abundance: many; d_gene: -; j_gene: TRBJ2-7; v_gene: TRBV20-1; CDR3aa: CSARSRDSGTTYEQYF; CDR3nt: TGCAGTGCTAGATCCCGGGACAGTGGGACTACCTACGAGCAGTACTTC